The following is a T cell receptor beta chain sequence with its context. How the authors handled the data: Amplifying reference gene primers gave estimates of nucleated cell counts. Profiled with immunoSEQ multiplex PCR; TCRdb holds only in-frame clones, not every one. V, J and clone size were drawn from that table, and D and trimming were deduced from the DNA. The sample lists some 160,000 clones, approximately 90% occurring once. The V end was cut by 5 bases, the J end by 1 base, with 18 bases between. Germline-derived CDR1 and CDR2 are SEHNR and FQNEAQ (reference sequence). This CDR3 region has 17 residues. These data belong to a study of blood T cell repertoires in COVID-19. Across the whole study: Both acute and convalescent COVID-19 samples were obtained from the United States, Italy and Spain. T cells, B-cell-depleted T cells, or PBMCs provided the cDNA or gDNA that served as material.

The chain employs TRBV7-9 and TRBJ1-5, with D maybe TRBD1 (5 bases). Sequencing was performed on peripheral blood. This TCR came from a man aged 45-60 years who had recovered from COVID-19. This chain's CDR3 is CASSHDAQVGSNQPQHF. The CDR3 coding sequence is TGTGCCAGCAGCCACGACGCACAGGTTGGAAGCAATCAGCCCCAGCATTTT.